The entry that follows covers one TCR beta chain sequence. The CDR3 has 16 residues. Trimming pared 0 bases from V and 2 bases from J, leaving 14 bases between. Germline V gene lookup returns CDR1 SGHNT and CDR2 YYREEE (reference sequence). Authors' analysis steps: Reference gene primers were amplified, and this amplification served to estimate nucleated cell counts. TCRdb's copy holds only in-frame clones and misses some; the assay was immunoSEQ multiplex PCR. The V and J calls and clone size come from that table; D and trimming were worked out from the DNA. The sample holds more than 150,000 clones; around 89% are singletons and the top ten take 0.62%. This sample is part of a study of blood T cell repertoires in COVID-19. Study in general: Both acute and convalescent COVID-19 samples were obtained from the United States, Italy and Spain. PBMCs, B-cell-depleted T cells, or T cells provided the cDNA or gDNA that made up the material.

Input material: peripheral blood. This TCR derives from a man between 45 and 60 years old with acute or convalescent COVID-19. The chain links TRBV5-4 to TRBJ2-5, with D possibly being TRBD2 (5 bases). The CDR3 sequence: CASSLVGSESQETQYF. CDR3 nucleotides: TGTGCCAGCAGCTTGGTGGGTAGCGAATCACAAGAGACCCAGTACTTC.